This T cell receptor beta chain was retrieved from a study of OX40 agonist ivuxolimab in advanced cancers. Study overall: The patients received agonistic anti-OX40 (CD134) antibody ivuxolimab. General observations from the study: Normalized expansion of T-cell clones was also low for some nonresponders.

Of note for this clone: Its antigen is still unknown.

The CDR3 contains 15 residues. Trimming took 1 base from V and 6 from J; bases not matched to a gene: 4. CDR1 and CDR2 from the germline V gene are SGHRS and YFSETQ. Method: immunoSEQ multiplex PCR; TCRdb's copy keeps in-frame clones and lacks some. The sample lists about 46,000 clones; about 86% were seen once. This chain connects TRBV5-1 to TRBJ2-1; TRBD2 matches 10 bases. The specimen comprised CD4+ or CD8+ T cells sorted from blood, sampled in a trial of the OX40 agonist ivuxolimab. This receptor was obtained from an adult with an advanced solid tumor such as melanoma, head and neck, liver or kidney cancer. The CDR3 sequence is CASSLWSGGANEQFF. CDR3 sequence (DNA): TGCGCCAGCAGCTTGTGGAGCGGGGGGGCCAATGAGCAGTTCTTC.